Presented here are 5 T cell receptor beta chains from one specimen sequenced in a study of blood T cells in healthy people across ages. Next came a second PCR, run for 7 to 11 cycles, which used a sample-barcoded 5' primer along with a J-beta primer mix. MiXCR, applied by TCRdb to the 5' RACE reads, yields one record per CDR3 protein. The sample shows 800,000 or so distinct CDR3 sequences, approximately 25% of them seen only once. These data also featured in a second study, about T cells of mothers and their children.

The sequencing input was blood. Source of these receptors: a boy younger than 18 in good health.

This clonotype appeared a few times. J is TRBJ2-3 and V is TRBV20-1, with unresolved D. V lost 8 bases and J lost 0, with 6 bases in between. Germline loops: CDR1 DFQATT, CDR2 SNEGSKA (reference sequence). There are 11 residues in the CDR3. For the CDR3, the DNA is TGCAGTAGGATTAGCACAGATACGCAGTATTTT. It encodes CSRISTDTQYF.

This chain joins TRBV29-1 and TRBJ2-2; D gene ambiguous. This CDR3 has 12 residues. Germline values: CDR1 SQVTM, CDR2 ANQGSEA. Deletions cut 4 bases from V and 11 bases from J, with 14 bases between. In nucleotides, the CDR3 is TGCAGCGTTGTCTTGTACAGTAGTGAGCTGTTTTTT. Its translation: CSVVLYSSELFF.

The rearrangement joins TRBV10-3 to TRBJ1-6, with D unclear. Trimming took off 11 bases at V and 4 bases at J, with 9 bases between the two ends. Germline CDR1 and CDR2: ENHRY and SYGVKD. The CDR3 spans 12 residues. The CDR3 sequence: CAVKGYNSPLHF. The CDR3 nucleotides read TGTGCCGTCAAGGGATATAATTCACCCCTCCACTTT.

This clonotype was counted only a few times. The rearrangement uses TRBV14 and TRBJ1-4, with D perhaps matching TRBD1 (5 bases). Germline CDR1 is SGHDN and CDR2 is FVKESK. Between the trimmed V and J ends, which lost 3 bases and 8 bases, there was a span of 13 bases. This CDR3 contains 14 residues. CDR3: CASSQLQVSEKLFF. CDR3 in DNA: TGTGCCAGCAGCCAGCTACAGGTGTCGGAAAAACTGTTTTTT.

This clonotype showed up just a few times. The V and J genes are TRBV29-1 and TRBJ2-1; D possibly corresponds to TRBD2 (5 bases). The CDR3 contains 11 residues. Germline-derived CDR1 and CDR2 are SQVTM and ANQGSEA. In nucleotides, the CDR3 is TGCAGTGCCCCGGGGAACAATGAGCAGTTCTTC. Its translation is CSAPGNNEQFF.